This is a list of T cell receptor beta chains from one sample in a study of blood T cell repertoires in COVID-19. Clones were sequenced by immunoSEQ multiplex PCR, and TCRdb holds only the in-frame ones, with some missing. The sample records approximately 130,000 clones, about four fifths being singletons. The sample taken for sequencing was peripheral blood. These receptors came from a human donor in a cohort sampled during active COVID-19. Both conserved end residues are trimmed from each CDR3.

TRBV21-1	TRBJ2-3	ASSKCPSTDTQY
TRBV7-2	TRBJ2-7	ASSLGSGAYEQY
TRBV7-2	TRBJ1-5	ASSLVQGINQPQH
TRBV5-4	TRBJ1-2	ASSLFLTAFNEGYT
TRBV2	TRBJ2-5	ASNGGGSQETQY
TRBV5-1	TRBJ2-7	ASKPGLAGGYEQY
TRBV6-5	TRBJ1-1	ASTGQARSWTEAF
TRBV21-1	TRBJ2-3	ASSKGFEGGTDTQY
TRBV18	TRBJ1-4	ASSPNRGRSEKLF
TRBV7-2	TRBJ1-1	ASSLRALMNTEAF
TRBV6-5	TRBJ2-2	ATRAGTGDTGELF
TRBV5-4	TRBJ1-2	ASSAGQTFYGYT
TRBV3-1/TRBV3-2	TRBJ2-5	ASSQGRIGTQY
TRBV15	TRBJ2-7	ATSKRQGSYEQY
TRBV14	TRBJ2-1	ASSQELSRSSNEQF
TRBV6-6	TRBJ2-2	ASSYDRGRLLF
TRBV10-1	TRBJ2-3	ASSEVGQVTDTQY
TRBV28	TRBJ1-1	ASSLLLNTEAF
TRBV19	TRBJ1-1	ASSTIPGTGGRGTEAF
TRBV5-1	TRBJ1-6	ASSLAPDYNSPLH
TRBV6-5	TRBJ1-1	ASQIMDTEAF
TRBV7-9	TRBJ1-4	ASSLKGVEKLF
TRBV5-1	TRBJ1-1	ASSFAGGDTEAF
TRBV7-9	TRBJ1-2	ASSVGQPSAGYT
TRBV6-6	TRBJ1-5	ASSPRQDAQPQH
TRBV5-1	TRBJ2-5	ASRSSGGLYQETQY
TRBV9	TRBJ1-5	ASSPQGLNQPQH
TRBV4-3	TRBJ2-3	ASSQSETGVGDTDTQY
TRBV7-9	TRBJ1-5	ASSLSGNQPQH
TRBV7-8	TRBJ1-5	ASSPGTVNQPQH
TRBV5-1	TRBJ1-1	ASSLGGLDTEAF
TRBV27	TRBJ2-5	ASSLGGGALQETQY
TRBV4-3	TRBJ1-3	ASSQMTGYGNTIY
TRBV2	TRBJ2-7	ASTGLGTEQY
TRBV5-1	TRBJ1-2	ASSSGSGSYGYT
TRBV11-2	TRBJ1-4	ASSLDRKLF
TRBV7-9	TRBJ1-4	ASSQTGTGGEKLF
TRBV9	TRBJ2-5	ASSAGQGEETQY
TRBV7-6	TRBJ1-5	ASSLEGQGYQPQH
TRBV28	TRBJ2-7	ASSLARAYEQY
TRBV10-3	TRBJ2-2	AISEPQGIGNTGELF
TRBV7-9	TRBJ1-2	ASSLGGAAGQYGYT
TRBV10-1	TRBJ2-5	ASSEAQGPETQY
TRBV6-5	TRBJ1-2	ASSYGGQGGYT
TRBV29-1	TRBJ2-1	SVDHLGAYNEQF
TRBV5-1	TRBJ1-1	ASSLEGLNTEAF